There are many counts of the clone carrying this TCR beta chain. Its antigen is not known. TCRdb re-called the 5' RACE reads through MiXCR, storing one row per CDR3 protein. The repertoire holds just under 60,000 distinct CDR3 sequences, with around 2.3% as singletons. The CDR3 totals 13 residues. V was shortened by 3 bases and J by 6 bases, with 15 bases between the two germline ends. From germline, CDR1 is SQVTM and CDR2 ANQGSEA. This record comes from a study of neurological immune-mediated disorders. Unsorted libraries were generated from 2 million PBMCs. These cells had been stored in RNAlater at -80 C. Notes on the study in general: In HTLV-1-associated myelopathy, TCR clonal expansion was greatest, and in multiple sclerosis it was least, below healthy controls. Grouping of repertoires by phylogeny put those of 18 of 34 multiple sclerosis patients into a single related-CDR3 cluster, a possible signature.

Specimen: PBMCs. The genes are TRBV29-1 and TRBJ2-7, with D possibly TRBD1 on 6 matching bases. The TCR sequence derives from a man between 50 and 59 years old with multiple sclerosis. CDR3 region: CSVESNRVGEQYF. CDR3 bases: TGCAGCGTTGAGAGCAACAGGGTGGGCGAGCAGTACTTC.